This T cell receptor beta chain was identified during a study of CD8+ T cells in alopecia areata. At the level of the study: Tofacitinib administration to treated patients was oral, at 5 to 10 mg twice daily.

General study findings and limits: Elevated clonality characterized lesional scalp relative to normal scalp, particularly in alopecia totalis/universalis. Tissue-resident alphabeta T cells belonging to normal skin likewise get sequenced within scalp specimens.

Those with alopecia areata gave lesional scalp punch biopsies and peripheral blood. Comments on this clone: The antigen is undetermined.

Extraction of RNA preceded its reverse transcription into cDNA, which served as the sequencing template. The table came from immunoSEQ multiplex PCR; TCRdb's copy has only in-frame clones and leaves some out. The sample lists about 180,000 clones; around three fifths were seen once. The junction had 5 bases not matched to a gene; V was cut back by 4 bases and J by 6 bases. Germline V CDR1 and CDR2: GTSNPN, SVGIG (reference sequence). This CDR3 has 13 residues. The chain links TRBV30 to TRBJ2-3; 9 nucleotides line up with TRBD2. Here the sequenced sample was CD4+ T cells sorted from blood, taken at week 0. The sequence derives from a human donor with alopecia areata. DNA for the CDR3: TGTGCCTGGAACCCCGCGGGGGGGGATACGCAGTATTTT. This gives the protein CAWNPAGGDTQYF.